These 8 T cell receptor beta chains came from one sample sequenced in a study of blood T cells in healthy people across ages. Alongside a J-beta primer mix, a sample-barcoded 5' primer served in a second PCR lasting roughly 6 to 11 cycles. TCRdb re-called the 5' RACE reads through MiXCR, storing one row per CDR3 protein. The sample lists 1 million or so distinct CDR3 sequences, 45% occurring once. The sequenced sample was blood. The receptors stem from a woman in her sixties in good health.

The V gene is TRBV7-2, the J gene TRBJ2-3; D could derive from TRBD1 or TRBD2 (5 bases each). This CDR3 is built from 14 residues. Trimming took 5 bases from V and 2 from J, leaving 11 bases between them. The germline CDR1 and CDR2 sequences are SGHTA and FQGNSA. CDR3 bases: TGTGCCAGCAGCCCAGAGGGGAACACAGATACGCAGTATTTT. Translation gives CASSPEGNTDTQYF.

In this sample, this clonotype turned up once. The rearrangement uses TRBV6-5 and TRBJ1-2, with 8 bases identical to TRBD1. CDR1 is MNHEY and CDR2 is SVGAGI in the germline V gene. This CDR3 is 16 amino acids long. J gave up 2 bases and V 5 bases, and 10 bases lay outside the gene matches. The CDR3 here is CASSKRTGRTNYGYTF. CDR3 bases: TGTGCCAGCAGTAAAAGGACAGGGCGCACCAACTATGGCTACACCTTC.

CDR3 region: CASSDPLRRGKNIQYF. The CDR3 DNA sequence: TGTGCCAGCAGTGACCCCCTTAGGCGGGGGAAAAACATTCAGTACTTC. The chain combines TRBV2 with TRBJ2-4; the match to TRBD2 covers 7 bases. Germline V lookup: CDR1 SNHLY, CDR2 FYNNEI. The CDR3 length is 16 residues. J was trimmed by 4 bases and V by 3 bases; bases with no gene match: 9.

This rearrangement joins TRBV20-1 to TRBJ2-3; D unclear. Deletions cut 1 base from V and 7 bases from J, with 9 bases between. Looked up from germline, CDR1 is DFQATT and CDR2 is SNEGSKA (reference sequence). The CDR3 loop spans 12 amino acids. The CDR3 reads CSARGGSYTQYF. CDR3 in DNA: TGCAGTGCTAGAGGCGGAAGTTATACGCAGTATTTT.

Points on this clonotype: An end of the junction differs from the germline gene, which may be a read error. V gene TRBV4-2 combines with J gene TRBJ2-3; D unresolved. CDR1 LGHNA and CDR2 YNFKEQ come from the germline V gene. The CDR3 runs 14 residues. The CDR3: CVSIQGRDTDTQYF. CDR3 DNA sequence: TGTGTCAGCATCCAAGGACGTGACACAGATACGCAGTATTTT.

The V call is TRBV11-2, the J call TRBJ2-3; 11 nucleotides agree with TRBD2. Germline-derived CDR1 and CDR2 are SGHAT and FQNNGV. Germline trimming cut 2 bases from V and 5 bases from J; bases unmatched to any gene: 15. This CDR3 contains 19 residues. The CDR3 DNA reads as TGTGCCAGCAGCTTACAAGGCCGGGCTAGCGGGAGGTGGGAAGATACGCAGTATTTT. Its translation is CASSLQGRASGRWEDTQYF.

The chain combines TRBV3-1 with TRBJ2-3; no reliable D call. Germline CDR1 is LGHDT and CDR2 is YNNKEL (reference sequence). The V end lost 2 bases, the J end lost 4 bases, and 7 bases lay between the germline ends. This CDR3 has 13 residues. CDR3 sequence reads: CASSQRGADTQYF. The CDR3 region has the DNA TGTGCCAGCAGCCAAAGAGGAGCAGATACGCAGTATTTT.

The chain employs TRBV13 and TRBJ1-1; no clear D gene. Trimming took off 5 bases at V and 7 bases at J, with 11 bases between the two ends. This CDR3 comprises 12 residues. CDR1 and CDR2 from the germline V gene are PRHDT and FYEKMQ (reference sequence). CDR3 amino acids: CASSTSGDEAFF. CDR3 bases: TGTGCCAGCAGCACCTCGGGAGATGAAGCTTTCTTT.